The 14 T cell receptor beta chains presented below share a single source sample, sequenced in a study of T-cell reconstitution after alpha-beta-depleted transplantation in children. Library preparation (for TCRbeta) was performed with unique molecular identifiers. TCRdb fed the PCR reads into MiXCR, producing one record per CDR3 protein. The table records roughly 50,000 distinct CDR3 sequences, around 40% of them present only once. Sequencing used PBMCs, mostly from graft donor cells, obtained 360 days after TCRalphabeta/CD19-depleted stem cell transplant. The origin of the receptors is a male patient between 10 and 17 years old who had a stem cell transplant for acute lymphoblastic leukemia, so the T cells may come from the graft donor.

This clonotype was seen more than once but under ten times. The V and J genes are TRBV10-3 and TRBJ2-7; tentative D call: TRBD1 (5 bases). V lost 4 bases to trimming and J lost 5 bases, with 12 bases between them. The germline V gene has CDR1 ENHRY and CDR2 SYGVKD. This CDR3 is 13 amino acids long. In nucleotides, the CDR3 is TGTGCCATCAGTGGGAAAGGGGAACACGAGCAGTACTTC. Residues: CAISGKGEHEQYF.

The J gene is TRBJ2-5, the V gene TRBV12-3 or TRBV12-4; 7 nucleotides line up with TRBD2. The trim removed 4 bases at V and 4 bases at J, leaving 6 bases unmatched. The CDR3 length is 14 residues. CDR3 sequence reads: CASSSSWGGETQYF. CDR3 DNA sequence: TGTGCCAGCAGTTCCTCCTGGGGGGGAGAGACCCAGTACTTC.

CDR3 coding DNA: TGTGCCAGCAGCCTCCGGACTAGCGGGAGGGACTACGAGCAGTACTTC. This codes for CASSLRTSGRDYEQYF. The V call is TRBV3-1, the J call TRBJ2-7; 15 nucleotides agree with TRBD2. The germline gives CDR1 LGHDT, CDR2 YNNKEL (reference sequence). J was trimmed by 3 bases and V by 4 bases; bases with no gene match: 4. The CDR3 length is 16 residues.

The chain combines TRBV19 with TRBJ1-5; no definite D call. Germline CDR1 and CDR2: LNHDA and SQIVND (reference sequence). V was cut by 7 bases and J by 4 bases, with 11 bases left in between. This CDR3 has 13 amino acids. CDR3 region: CASKGLGNQPQHF. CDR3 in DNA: TGTGCCAGTAAGGGTCTTGGGAATCAGCCCCAGCATTTT.

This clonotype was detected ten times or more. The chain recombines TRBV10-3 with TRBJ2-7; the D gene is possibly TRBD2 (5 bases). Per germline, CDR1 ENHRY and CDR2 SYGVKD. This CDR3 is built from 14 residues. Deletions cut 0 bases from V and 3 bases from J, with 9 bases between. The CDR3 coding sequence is TGTGCCATCAGTGAGTCAGAGGGTGACTACGAGCAGTACTTC. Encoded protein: CAISESEGDYEQYF.

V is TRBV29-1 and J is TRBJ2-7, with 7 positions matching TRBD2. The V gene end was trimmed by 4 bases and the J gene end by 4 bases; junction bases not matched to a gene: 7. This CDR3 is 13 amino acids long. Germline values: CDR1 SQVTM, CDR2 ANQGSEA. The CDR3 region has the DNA TGCAGCGTTGTGGGCGGGAGTGGGTACGAGCAGTACTTC. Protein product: CSVVGGSGYEQYF.

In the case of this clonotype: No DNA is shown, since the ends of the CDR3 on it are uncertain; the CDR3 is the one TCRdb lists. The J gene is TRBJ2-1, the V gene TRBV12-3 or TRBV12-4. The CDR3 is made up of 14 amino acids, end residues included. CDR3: CASSFWERGNEQFF.

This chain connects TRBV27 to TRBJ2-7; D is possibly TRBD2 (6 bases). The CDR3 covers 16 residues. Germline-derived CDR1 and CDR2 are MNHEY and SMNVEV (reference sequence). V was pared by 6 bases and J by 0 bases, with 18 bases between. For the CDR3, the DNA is TGTGCCAGCAGCGCCGATTGGGACTCAAGCTCCTACGAGCAGTACTTC. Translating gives CASSADWDSSSYEQYF.

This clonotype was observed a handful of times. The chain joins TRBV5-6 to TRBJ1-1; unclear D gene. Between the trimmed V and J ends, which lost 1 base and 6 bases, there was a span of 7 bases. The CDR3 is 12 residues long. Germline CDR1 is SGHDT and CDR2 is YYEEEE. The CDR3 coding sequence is TGTGCCAGCAGCTTGTGGTCCTCTGAAGCTTTCTTT. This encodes CASSLWSSEAFF.

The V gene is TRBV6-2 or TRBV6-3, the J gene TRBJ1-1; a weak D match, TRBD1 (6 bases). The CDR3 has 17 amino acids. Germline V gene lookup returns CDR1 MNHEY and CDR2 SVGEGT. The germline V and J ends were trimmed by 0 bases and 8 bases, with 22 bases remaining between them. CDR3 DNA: TGTGCCAGCAGTTACTCGATTCGGGACAAGGCCTTATACGAAGCTTTCTTT. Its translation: CASSYSIRDKALYEAFF.

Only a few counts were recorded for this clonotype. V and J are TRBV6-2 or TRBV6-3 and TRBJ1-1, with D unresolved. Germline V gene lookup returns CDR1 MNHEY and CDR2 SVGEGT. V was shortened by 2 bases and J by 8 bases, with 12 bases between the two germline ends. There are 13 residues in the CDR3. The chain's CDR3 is CASSYLRTAEAFF. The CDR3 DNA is TGTGCCAGCAGTTACCTTCGCACGGCAGAAGCTTTCTTT.

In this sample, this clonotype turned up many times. CDR3 sequence: CASSPTDWLTYNEQFF. CDR3 in DNA: TGTGCCAGCAGCCCAACGGACTGGTTGACCTACAATGAGCAGTTCTTC. J is TRBJ2-1 and V is TRBV7-9; D perhaps matches TRBD2 (5 bases). V was pared by 5 bases and J by 2 bases, with 16 bases between. The CDR3 length is 16 residues. In germline, CDR1 is SEHNR, CDR2 FQNEAQ (reference sequence).

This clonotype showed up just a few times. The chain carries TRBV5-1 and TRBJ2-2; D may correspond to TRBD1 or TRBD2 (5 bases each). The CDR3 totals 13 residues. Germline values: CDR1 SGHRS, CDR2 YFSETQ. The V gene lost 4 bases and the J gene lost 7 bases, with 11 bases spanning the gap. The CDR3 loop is CASSEGRSGELFF. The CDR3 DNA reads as TGCGCCAGCAGCGAGGGACGTAGCGGGGAGCTGTTTTTT. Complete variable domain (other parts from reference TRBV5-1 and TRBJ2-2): KAGVTQTPRYLIKTRGQQVTLSCSPISGHRSVSWYQQTPGQGLQFLFEYFSETQRNKGNFPGRFSGRQFSNSRSEMNVSTLELGDSALYLCASSEGRSGELFFGEGSRLTVL.

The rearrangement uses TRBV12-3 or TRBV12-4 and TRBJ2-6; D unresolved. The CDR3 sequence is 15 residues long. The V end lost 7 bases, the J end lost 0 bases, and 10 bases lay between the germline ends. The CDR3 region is CASTLGSSGANVLTF. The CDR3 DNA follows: TGTGCCAGCACCCTAGGCTCCTCTGGGGCCAACGTCCTGACTTTC.